Listed below are T cell receptor beta chains from one sample, sequenced in a study of CD8+CD57+ T cells in acquired aplastic anemia. From the reads, TCRdb called clonotypes with MiXCR, one entry per CDR3 protein. This table holds fewer than 85,000 distinct CDR3 sequences, about 70% found once. The sample comprised sorted CD4+, CD8+, or CD8+CD57+ T cells (not recorded which) from PBMCs. The receptors originated from a human donor with aplastic anemia. Both conserved end residues are part of each CDR3. The D gene is left open where the match is weak. For some rows the clone size is stated as once, few or many, or as a class when expanded; others skip it.

TRBJ1-2	15	NA	TRBV7-9	NA	TGTGCCAGCAGCTTACTGCGTGTCGTGGATAAGGGCTACACCTTC	CASSLLRVVDKGYTF
TRBJ2-7	12	NA	TRBV25-1	NA	TGTGCCAGCAGCTTGTTAGCGCGGGAGCAGTACTTC	CASSLLAREQYF
TRBJ2-7	14	NA	TRBV9	NA	TGTGCCAGCAGCGTAGGATCGGAAGTCTACGAGCAGTACTTC	CASSVGSEVYEQYF
TRBJ2-7	15	NA	TRBV9	TRBD2	TGTGCCAGCAGCGTAGCGGTAGCGGGGCCCTACGAGCAGTACTTC	CASSVAVAGPYEQYF
TRBJ2-7	14	NA	TRBV19	TRBD2	TGTGCCAGTAGTTCGGCTAGCGGTACCTACGAGCAGTACTTC	CASSSASGTYEQYF
TRBJ2-1	16	many	TRBV4-2	TRBD2	TGTGCCAGCAGCCAAGATGGGACTAGCGGGTACAATGAGCAGTTCTTC	CASSQDGTSGYNEQFF
TRBJ2-7	13	NA	TRBV10-3	NA	TGTGCCATCACTCGGGGGCGCTCCTACGAGCAGTACTTC	CAITRGRSYEQYF
TRBJ2-7	16	NA	TRBV7-6	NA	TGTGCCAGCAGCGCCCACGGGGGCAGGGGAGACTACGAGCAGTACTTC	CASSAHGGRGDYEQYF
TRBJ1-2	17	NA	TRBV20-1	NA	TGCAGTGCTAGAGCCCCTCTAATCGGAAGAGCTAACTATGGCTACACCTTC	CSARAPLIGRANYGYTF
TRBJ1-1	13	NA	TRBV19	NA	TGTGCCAGTAGTAGGACAGCTCAGGCCGAAGCTTTCTTT	CASSRTAQAEAFF
TRBJ2-7	15	NA	TRBV5-6	TRBD1	TGTGCCAGCAGCTCACCGGGACAGGGGGCCTACGAGCAGTACTTC	CASSSPGQGAYEQYF
TRBJ2-2	13	NA	TRBV19	NA	TGTGCCAGCCGACAGATCAACACCGGGGAGCTGTTTTTT	CASRQINTGELFF
TRBJ2-2	12	NA	TRBV5-8	NA	TGTGCCCGAGACGTGGACACCGGGGAGCTGTTTTTT	CARDVDTGELFF
TRBJ2-1	12	NA	TRBV20-1	NA	TGCAGTGCCCATTACACTAGCTTTGAGCAGTTCTTC	CSAHYTSFEQFF
TRBJ2-7	16	NA	TRBV10-3	TRBD2	TGTGCCATCAGTGACTTACTAGCGGGGCACTCCTACGAGCAGTACTTC	CAISDLLAGHSYEQYF
TRBJ1-1	14	NA	TRBV10-3	NA	TGTGCCAGCAGTGAAGGAGTAGTCGGTACTGAAGCTTTCTTT	CASSEGVVGTEAFF
TRBJ2-1	14	NA	TRBV14	TRBD1	TGTGCCAGCAGCCAAGTAGGGACAGACAATGAGCAGTTCTTC	CASSQVGTDNEQFF
TRBJ1-3	15	NA	TRBV19	NA	TGTGCCAGTAGGCGGGTAGGCAGCTCTGGAAACACCATATATTTT	CASRRVGSSGNTIYF
TRBJ2-5	14	few	TRBV12-3/TRBV12-4	NA	TGTGCCAGCAGTTTGGCGGGGGCAGGAGAGACCCAGTACTTC	CASSLAGAGETQYF
TRBJ1-5	14	NA	TRBV19	NA	TGTGCCAGTAGTGACCACAGGGCCAATCAGCCCCAGCATTTT	CASSDHRANQPQHF
TRBJ2-5	14	NA	TRBV20-1	NA	TGCAGTGCTTCCAAGCCGGACATCCAAGAGACCCAGTACTTC	CSASKPDIQETQYF
TRBJ2-7	12	NA	TRBV25-1	TRBD1	TGTACCAGCTCGGACAGGGGCTACGAGCAGTACTTC	CTSSDRGYEQYF
TRBJ1-2	13	many	TRBV6-5	NA	TGTGCCAGCAGCCCTGCAACTAACTATGGCTACACCTTC	CASSPATNYGYTF
TRBJ2-7	14	NA	TRBV20-1	NA	TGCAGTGCTCTAGTAGGAAGCGGACGGGGCGAGCAGTACTTC	CSALVGSGRGEQYF
TRBJ1-1	15	NA	TRBV29-1	TRBD1	TGCAGCGTACCGAGGACAGGGACTATGAACACTGAAGCTTTCTTT	CSVPRTGTMNTEAFF
TRBJ2-5	14	NA	TRBV21-1	NA	TGTGCCAGCAGCGGACACTCATCTGGAGAGACCCAGTACTTC	CASSGHSSGETQYF
TRBJ2-5	11	NA	TRBV20-1	NA	TGCAGTGCTAGAGGGGAAGAGACCCAGTACTTC	CSARGEETQYF
TRBJ2-7	11	few	TRBV2	NA	TGTGCCAGCACGGACACCTACGAGCAGTACTTC	CASTDTYEQYF
TRBJ1-1	14	NA	TRBV19	NA	TGTGCCAGTACGGGGGGGTTCGTGAACACTGAAGCTTTCTTT	CASTGGFVNTEAFF
TRBJ1-1	14	NA	TRBV13	NA	TGTGCCAGCAGCTTGCACAGCTTGAACACTGAAGCTTTCTTT	CASSLHSLNTEAFF
TRBJ2-7	11	NA	TRBV29-1	TRBD1	TGCAGCGGAGGGACAGGGACCGAGCAGTACTTC	CSGGTGTEQYF
TRBJ1-1	11	many	TRBV6-1	NA	TGTGCCAGCAGTCTGTTCACTGAAGCTTTCTTT	CASSLFTEAFF
TRBJ2-2	15	once	TRBV2	NA	TGTGCCAGCAGTGGAATAGCGGAGAACACCGGGGAGCTGTTTTTT	CASSGIAENTGELFF
TRBJ2-7	15	NA	TRBV20-1	TRBD2	TGCAGTGCTAGAGATCTTCTAGCGGGACCCTACGAGCAGTACTTC	CSARDLLAGPYEQYF
TRBJ1-3	16	once	TRBV19	TRBD1	TGTGCCAGTAGTAAGAGACAGGGGGCTCATGGAAACACCATATATTTT	CASSKRQGAHGNTIYF
TRBJ2-7	12	NA	TRBV5-6	NA	TGTGCCAGCAGCGTTTACCCCTTCGAGCAGTACTTC	CASSVYPFEQYF
TRBJ2-7	13	NA	TRBV20-1	NA	TGCAGTGCTAGCAGGGAAATGTGGGACGAGCAGTACTTC	CSASREMWDEQYF
TRBJ1-6	16	NA	TRBV2	NA	TGTGCCAGCTTTCGGGGAAAGTCGACCTATAATTCACCCCTCCACTTT	CASFRGKSTYNSPLHF
TRBJ1-5	14	few	TRBV27	NA	TGTGCCAGCAGTTTAACGGGGACCCATCAGCCCCAGCATTTT	CASSLTGTHQPQHF
TRBJ2-3	17	NA	TRBV29-1	TRBD2	TGCAGCGTTGATGGACTAGCGGGAGGGGGAGGCACAGATACGCAGTATTTT	CSVDGLAGGGGTDTQYF
TRBJ2-7	17	NA	TRBV11-1	TRBD2	TGTGCCAGCAGCACCAGCGGGAGGGCTTCGGCACCCTACGAGCAGTACTTC	CASSTSGRASAPYEQYF
TRBJ2-3	16	NA	TRBV4-1	TRBD2	TGCGCCAGCAGCCTCGGGGTAGCGGGAGGTGAAGATACGCAGTATTTT	CASSLGVAGGEDTQYF
TRBJ1-2	14	NA	TRBV6-2/TRBV6-3	NA	TGTGCCAGTCTAACAGGGCTCTTGGACGATGGCTACACCTTC	CASLTGLLDDGYTF
TRBJ2-2	14	NA	TRBV10-3	NA	TGTGCCATCAGTGAGGGGAATCCTGGCGGGGAGCAGTTTTTT	CAISEGNPGGEQFF
TRBJ2-3	15	NA	TRBV9	NA	TGTGCCAGCAGCGTAGACGGCTCCACCACAGATACGCAGTATTTT	CASSVDGSTTDTQYF
TRBJ2-5	14	NA	TRBV20-1	TRBD2	TGCAGTGCTAGACGCGGGGGGGGCCAAGAGACCCAGTACTTC	CSARRGGGQETQYF
TRBJ2-5	13	few	TRBV2	TRBD1	TGTGCCAGCAGTGACAGGGGGCCTGAGACCCAGTACTTC	CASSDRGPETQYF
TRBJ1-5	13	NA	TRBV10-2	NA	TGCGCCAGCAGACTGCAGGTCAATCAGCCCCAGCATTTT	CASRLQVNQPQHF
TRBJ2-5	13	NA	TRBV2	NA	TGTGCCAGCAGCTTAGAAAGAAAAGAGACCCAGTACTTC	CASSLERKETQYF
TRBJ1-6	14	NA	TRBV11-2	TRBD1	TGTGCCAGCAGCCTTTCCGGGACAGGTTCCACCCTCCACTTT	CASSLSGTGSTLHF
TRBJ2-5	14	NA	TRBV7-6	TRBD2	TGTGCCAGCAGCTCTAGCGGGGGGTCAAGCACCCAGTACTTC	CASSSSGGSSTQYF
TRBJ2-1	12	NA	TRBV5-8	NA	TGTGCCAGCAGCGCCTTAGGGAGTGAGCAGTTCTTC	CASSALGSEQFF
TRBJ1-4	12	once	TRBV5-1	NA	TGCGCCAGCAGCTTGGGGGATGAAAAACTGTTTTTT	CASSLGDEKLFF
TRBJ2-5	14	NA	TRBV24-1	TRBD1	TGTGCCACCAGTGATTGGAACAGGGGTGAGACCCAGTACTTC	CATSDWNRGETQYF
TRBJ1-3	16	NA	TRBV11-1	NA	TGTGCCAGCAGCTTAGCGTCCGGGCCCAAACGAAACACCATATATTTT	CASSLASGPKRNTIYF